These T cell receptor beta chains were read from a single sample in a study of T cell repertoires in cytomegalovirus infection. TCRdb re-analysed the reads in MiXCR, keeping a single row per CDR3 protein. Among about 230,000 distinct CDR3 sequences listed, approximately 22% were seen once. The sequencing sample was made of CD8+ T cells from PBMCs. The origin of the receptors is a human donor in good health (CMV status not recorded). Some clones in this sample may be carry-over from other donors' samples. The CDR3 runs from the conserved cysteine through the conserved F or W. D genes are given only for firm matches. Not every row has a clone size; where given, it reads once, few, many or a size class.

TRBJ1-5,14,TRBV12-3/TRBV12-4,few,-,TGTGCCAGCAGTTTAGGGACACTGAATCAGCCCCAGCATTTT,CASSLGTLNQPQHF
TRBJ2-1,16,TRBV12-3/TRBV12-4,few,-,TGTGCCAGCAGTGTCTTCAGTGGGACCTCCTACAGTGAGCAGTTCTTC,CASSVFSGTSYSEQFF
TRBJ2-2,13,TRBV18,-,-,TGTGCCAGCTCACCAGACAGTGCCGGGGAGCTGTTTTTT,CASSPDSAGELFF
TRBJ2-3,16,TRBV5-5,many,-,TGTGCCAGCAGCTTGTGGCAGGGAAGTTACACAGATACGCAGTATTTT,CASSLWQGSYTDTQYF
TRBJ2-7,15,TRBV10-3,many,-,TGTGCCATCAGTGAGTCGACGGGAGCCCTCTACGAGCAGTACTTC,CAISESTGALYEQYF
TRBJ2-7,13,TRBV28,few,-,TGTGCCAGCAGTTTTAGTGGCAACCACGAGCAGTACTTC,CASSFSGNHEQYF
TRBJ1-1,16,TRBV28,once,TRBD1,TGTGCCAGCACCCTGGCGGGACAGGGTCTGAACACTGAAGCTTTCTTT,CASTLAGQGLNTEAFF
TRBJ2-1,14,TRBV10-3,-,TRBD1,TGTGCCATCAGTTCGACAGGGTCCTACAATGAGCAGTTCTTC,CAISSTGSYNEQFF
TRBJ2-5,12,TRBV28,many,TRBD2,TGTGCCAGCGCTTTAGCGGGGGAGACCCAGTACTTC,CASALAGETQYF
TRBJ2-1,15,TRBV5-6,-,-,TGTACCAGCAGTCCCAGGGGTTTCTCCTACAATGAGCAGTTCTTC,CTSSPRGFSYNEQFF
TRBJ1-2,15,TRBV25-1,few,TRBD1,TGTGCCAGCAGTGGGCCGAGGGGACAGAACTATGGCTACACCTTC,CASSGPRGQNYGYTF
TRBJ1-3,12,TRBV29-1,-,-,TGCAGCGTTGAGATCTCTGGAAACACCATATATTTT,CSVEISGNTIYF
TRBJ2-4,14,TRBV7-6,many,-,TGTGCCAGCAGCTTAGCCGGGGGCGTCGACATTCAGTACTTC,CASSLAGGVDIQYF
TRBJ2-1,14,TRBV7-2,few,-,TGTGCCAGCAGCTTATTGGGGTGGTACAATGAGCAGTTCTTC,CASSLLGWYNEQFF
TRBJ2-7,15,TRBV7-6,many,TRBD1,TGTGCCAGCAGCCTGGGACAGGGTGAGGTCTACGAGCAGTACTTC,CASSLGQGEVYEQYF
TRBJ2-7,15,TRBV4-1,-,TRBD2,TGCGCCAGCAGCCAATGGCGGGGGACCTCCTACGAGCAGTACTTC,CASSQWRGTSYEQYF
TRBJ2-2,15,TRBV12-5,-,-,TGTGCTAGTGGTTTGGGAACAGGGACCACCGGGGAGCTGTTTTTT,CASGLGTGTTGELFF
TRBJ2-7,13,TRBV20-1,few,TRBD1,TGCAGTGCTACTGACAGGGGGGACTACGAGCAGTACTTC,CSATDRGDYEQYF
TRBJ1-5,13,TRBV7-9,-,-,TGTGCCAGCCGAGAGGGCGGCGATCAGCCCCAGCATTTT,CASREGGDQPQHF
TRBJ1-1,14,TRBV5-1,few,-,TGCGCCAGCAGCTTGTGGCAGGGGCAAACTGAAGCTTTCTTT,CASSLWQGQTEAFF
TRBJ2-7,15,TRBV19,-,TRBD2,TGTGCCAGTAGTGGGGGACTAGCGGGGTCCTACGAGCAGTACTTC,CASSGGLAGSYEQYF
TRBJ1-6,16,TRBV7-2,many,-,TGTGCCAGCAGCTTACATCTGAGCTCCTATAATTCACCCCTCCACTTT,CASSLHLSSYNSPLHF
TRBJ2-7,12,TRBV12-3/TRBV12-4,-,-,TGTGCCAGCAGTTTTTCCCTTTGGGAGCAGTACTTC,CASSFSLWEQYF
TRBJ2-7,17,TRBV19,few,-,TGTGCCAGTAGTATACGCCTGGGACATGTCGACCCCTACGAGCAGTACTTC,CASSIRLGHVDPYEQYF
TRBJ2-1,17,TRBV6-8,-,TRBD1,TGTGCCAGCAGTTTTTCCGGGACAGGGCGCGCCTACAATGAGCAGTTCTTC,CASSFSGTGRAYNEQFF
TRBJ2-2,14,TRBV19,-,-,TGTGCCAGTAGTCTAGACCTGAACACCGGGGAGCTGTTTTTT,CASSLDLNTGELFF
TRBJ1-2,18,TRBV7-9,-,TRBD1,TGTGCCAGCAGCTCTCCGACCGGGGACAGCAAAAAGCCTATGGCTGAAACCTTC,CASSSPTGDSKKPMAETF
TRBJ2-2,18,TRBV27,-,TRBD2,TGTGCCAGCAGTTTATCGTTGGCTAGCGGGGTGAACACCGAGGAGCTGTTTTTT,CASSLSLASGVNTEELFF
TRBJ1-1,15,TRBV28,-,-,TGTGCCAGCAGTTTTTTGACAGCCGGGAGCCCTGAAGCTTTCTTT,CASSFLTAGSPEAFF
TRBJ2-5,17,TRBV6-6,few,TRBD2,TGTGCCAGCAGTTACTCTCGCGGGGGGGCAGGGGAAGAGACCCAGTACTTC,CASSYSRGGAGEETQYF
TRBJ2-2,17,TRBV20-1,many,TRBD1,TGCAGTGCTAGAGGTGTCCGGACAGGGGGTCTCACCGGGGAGCTGTTTTTT,CSARGVRTGGLTGELFF
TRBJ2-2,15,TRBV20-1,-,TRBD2,TGCAGTGCTCACTCCTTAGCGGGGGGAACCGGGGAGCTGTTTTTT,CSAHSLAGGTGELFF
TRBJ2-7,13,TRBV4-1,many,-,TGCGCCAGCAGCCAAGGGGGAGAGTACGAGCAGTACTTC,CASSQGGEYEQYF
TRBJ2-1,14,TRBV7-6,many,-,TGTGCCAGCAGCGATGGGGGGCCCTACAATGAGCAGTTCTTC,CASSDGGPYNEQFF
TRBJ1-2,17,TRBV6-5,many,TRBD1,TGTGCCAGCAGTTACGGACAGGGGGTTGGTCTAGTATATGGCTACACCTTC,CASSYGQGVGLVYGYTF
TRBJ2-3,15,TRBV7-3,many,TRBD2,TGTGCCAGCAGCGCGGGACTAGCAAGAACAGATACGCAGTATTTT,CASSAGLARTDTQYF
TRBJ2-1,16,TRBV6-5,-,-,TGTGCCAGCAGTTTCCTTGACCCCGGCAGGGGCAATGAGCAGTTCTTC,CASSFLDPGRGNEQFF
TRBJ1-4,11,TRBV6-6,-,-,TGTGCCAGCTCTCCGGTGGAAAAACTGTTTTTT,CASSPVEKLFF
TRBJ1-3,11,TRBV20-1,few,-,TGCAGTGCCAACTCTGGAAACACCATATATTTT,CSANSGNTIYF
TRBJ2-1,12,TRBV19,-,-,TGTGCCAGTAATTTGGGAATAGGTGAGCAGTTCTTC,CASNLGIGEQFF
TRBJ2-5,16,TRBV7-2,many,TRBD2,TGTGCCAGCAGCCGTACTAGCGGGGGGGCCCGGGAGACCCAGTACTTC,CASSRTSGGARETQYF
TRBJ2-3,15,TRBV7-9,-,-,TGTGCCAGCAGCCCGCAGGACTGGTCGCCGGATACGCAGTATTTT,CASSPQDWSPDTQYF
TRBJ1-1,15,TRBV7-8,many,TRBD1,TGTGCCAGCAGCATATGGACAGGGAAGACTCGAGAAGCTTTCTTT,CASSIWTGKTREAFF
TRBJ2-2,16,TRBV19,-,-,TGTGCCAGTACCTTCTCGAAGTACGCGAACACCGGGGAGCTGTTTTTT,CASTFSKYANTGELFF
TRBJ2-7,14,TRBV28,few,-,TGTGCCATCGGATCGACAGGGAGGTACTACGAGCAGTACTTC,CAIGSTGRYYEQYF
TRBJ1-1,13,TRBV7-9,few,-,TGTGCCAGCAGCTCACCCAGGGGCACTGAAGCTTTCTTT,CASSSPRGTEAFF
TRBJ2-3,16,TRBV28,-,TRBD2,TGTGCCAGCTGTTCGACTAGCGGGGGGAACACAGATACGCAGTATTTT,CASCSTSGGNTDTQYF
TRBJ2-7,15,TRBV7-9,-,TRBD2,TGTGCCAGCTGCCTAGCGGACCTCCTCTCCTACGAGCAGTACTTC,CASCLADLLSYEQYF
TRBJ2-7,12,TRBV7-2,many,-,TGTGCCAGCAGCTTAGGGTCCGTCGAGCAGTACTTC,CASSLGSVEQYF
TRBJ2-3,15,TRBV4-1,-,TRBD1,TGCGCCAGCAGCCCCGGACAGGGGGCAGCAGATACGCAGTATTTT,CASSPGQGAADTQYF
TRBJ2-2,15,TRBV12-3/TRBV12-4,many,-,TGTGCCAGCAGTTTTATTGGCGGGGCCCGTGAGGAGCTGTTTTTT,CASSFIGGAREELFF
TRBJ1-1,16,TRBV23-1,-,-,TGCGCCACTCTTCCGGGGGTTAGAAAGATGAACACTGAAGCTTTCTTT,CATLPGVRKMNTEAFF
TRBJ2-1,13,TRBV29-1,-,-,TGCAGCGTTGCCGAGAGCTCCTACAATGAGCAGTTCTTC,CSVAESSYNEQFF
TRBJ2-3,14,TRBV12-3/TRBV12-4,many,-,TGTGCCAGCAGTTTATTCCACTCAACAGATACGCAGTATTTT,CASSLFHSTDTQYF
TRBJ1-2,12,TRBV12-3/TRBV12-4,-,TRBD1,TGTGCCGCCCGGGACAGCGACTATGGCTACACCTTC,CAARDSDYGYTF
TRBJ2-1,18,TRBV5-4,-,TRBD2,TGTGCCAGCAGCTTGGAAGTTTGGGATAGCGGGGTTAACAATGAGCAGTTCTTC,CASSLEVWDSGVNNEQFF
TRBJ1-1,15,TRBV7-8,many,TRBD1,TGTGCCAGCAGCTTTATGGGACAGGCGGACACTGAAGCTTTCTTT,CASSFMGQADTEAFF